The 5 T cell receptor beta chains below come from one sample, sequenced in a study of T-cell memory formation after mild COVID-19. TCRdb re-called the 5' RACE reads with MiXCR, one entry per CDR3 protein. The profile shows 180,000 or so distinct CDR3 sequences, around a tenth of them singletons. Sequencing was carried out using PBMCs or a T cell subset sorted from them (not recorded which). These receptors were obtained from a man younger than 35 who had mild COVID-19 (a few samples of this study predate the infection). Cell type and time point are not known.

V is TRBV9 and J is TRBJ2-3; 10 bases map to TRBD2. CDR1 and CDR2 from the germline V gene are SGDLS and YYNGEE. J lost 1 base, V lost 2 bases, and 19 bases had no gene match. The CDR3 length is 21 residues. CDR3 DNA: TGTGCCAGCAGCGTTTCCGAGGCTAGCGGGGGATACTTCAAAGGCACAGATACGCAGTATTTT. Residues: CASSVSEASGGYFKGTDTQYF.

The CDR3 is CASRRANGELFF. The CDR3 DNA reads as TGTGCCAGTAGAAGGGCGAACGGGGAGCTGTTTTTT. The chain employs TRBV19 and TRBJ2-2, with unresolved D. The CDR3 covers 12 residues. Trimming stripped 6 bases from V and 7 bases from J, with 9 bases between. Germline assignment: CDR1 LNHDA and CDR2 SQIVND (reference sequence).

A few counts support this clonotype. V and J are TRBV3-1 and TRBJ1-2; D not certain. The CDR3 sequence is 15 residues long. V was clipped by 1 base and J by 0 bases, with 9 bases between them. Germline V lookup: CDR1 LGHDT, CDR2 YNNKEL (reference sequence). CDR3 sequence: CASSQGLTSNYGYTF. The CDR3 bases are TGTGCCAGCAGCCAAGGACTGACTTCTAACTATGGCTACACCTTC.

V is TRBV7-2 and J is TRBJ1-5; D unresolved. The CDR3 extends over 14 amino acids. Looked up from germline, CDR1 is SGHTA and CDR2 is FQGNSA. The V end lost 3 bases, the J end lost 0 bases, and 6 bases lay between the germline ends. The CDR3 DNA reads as TGTGCCAGCAGCTTCCAGTATAGCAATCAGCCCCAGCATTTT. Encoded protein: CASSFQYSNQPQHF.

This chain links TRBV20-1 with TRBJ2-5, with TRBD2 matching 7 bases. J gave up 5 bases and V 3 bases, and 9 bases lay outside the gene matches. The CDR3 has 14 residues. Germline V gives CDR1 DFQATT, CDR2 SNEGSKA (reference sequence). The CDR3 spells CSARGWAGVETQYF. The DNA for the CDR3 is TGCAGTGCTAGGGGATGGGCGGGGGTGGAGACCCAGTACTTC.